Below, one TCR beta chain is given with its context. A universal primer site and UMIs were added as TCR cDNA was made by 5'RACE template switching. TCRdb itself ran the 5' RACE reads through MiXCR, one entry per CDR3 protein. In the table there are more than 350,000 distinct CDR3 sequences, about 9.9% of which are singletons. This CDR3 has 14 amino acids. V shed 3 bases and J shed 4 bases, with 16 bases lying between them. Germline assignment: CDR1 DFQATT and CDR2 SNEGSKA (reference sequence). This entry is derived from a study of T cells after yellow fever vaccination. The rearrangement links TRBV20-1 to TRBJ2-7, with D perhaps TRBD1 (6 bases). The sequences come from PBMCs, collected on the day of the first yellow fever vaccination. The receptor was isolated from a man between 18 and 29 years old who received the YFV17D yellow fever vaccine. The chain's CDR3 is CSASSTRGGYEQYF. The CDR3 DNA is TGCAGTGCTAGCTCTACTCGAGGGGGATACGAGCAGTACTTC.